These 12 T cell receptor beta chains originate from one sample sequenced in a study of radiotherapy plus CTLA-4 blockade in lung cancer. Generated by immunoSEQ multiplex PCR, the TCRdb table keeps only in-frame clones and is missing some. The sample comprises around 120,000 clones, 78% of which are singletons, and 4.5% to 6.5% rests with the top ten. Sequenced material: peripheral blood, taken from a patient treated with radiotherapy plus ipilimumab. The receptors come from a human donor with non-small cell lung cancer who had a partial response to radiotherapy plus ipilimumab.

This clone was observed once. The J gene is TRBJ2-3, the V gene TRBV7-8; D is possibly TRBD1 (5 bases). The CDR3 is made up of 15 amino acids. Trimming pared 6 bases from V and 5 bases from J, leaving 18 bases between. Per germline, CDR1 SGHVS and CDR2 FQNEAQ. The CDR3 spells CASSSDTTKGDTQYF. In DNA form, the CDR3 reads TGTGCCAGCAGTTCGGACACGACCAAGGGAGATACGCAGTATTTT.

This clone was picked up one time. The chain has TRBV18 and TRBJ2-3, with 12 nucleotides matching TRBD1. There are 16 residues in the CDR3. V lost 4 bases, J lost 6 bases, and 8 bases stayed unmatched. Germline assignment: CDR1 KGHSH and CDR2 LQKENI. In DNA, the CDR3 is TGTGCCAGCTCACTGTCCGGGACAGGGGGCGCCGATACGCAGTATTTT. Its translation: CASSLSGTGGADTQYF.

The V and J genes are TRBV7-2 and TRBJ1-2; TRBD1 matches 7 bases. Per the germline V gene, CDR1 is SGHTA and CDR2 is FQGNSA. Trimming removed 0 bases from V and 8 bases from J; junction bases left unmatched: 9. This CDR3 comprises 15 residues. Here the CDR3 DNA reads TGTGCCAGCAGCTTAGCGCCGGGACAGTTTCGGGGCTACACCTTC. It encodes CASSLAPGQFRGYTF.

J is TRBJ1-5 and V is TRBV15, with D unclear. Germline values: CDR1 LNHNV, CDR2 YYDKDF (reference sequence). V was trimmed by 8 bases and J by 4 bases, leaving 12 bases between them. The CDR3 runs 13 residues. Here the CDR3 reads CATAAGPNQPQHF. The CDR3 region has the DNA TGTGCCACCGCCGCGGGTCCGAATCAGCCCCAGCATTTT.

The rearrangement joins TRBV29-1 to TRBJ1-1; no definite D call. V was trimmed by 3 bases and J by 5 bases, leaving 16 bases between them. CDR1 and CDR2 from the germline V gene are SQVTM and ANQGSEA. The CDR3 has 14 residues. As DNA, the CDR3 is TGCAGCGTTGACGGCCTGGGGAGAAGAACTGAAGCTTTCTTT. This encodes CSVDGLGRRTEAFF.

The chain has TRBV5-4 and TRBJ2-5, with D maybe TRBD1 (5 bases). Germline CDR1 SGHNT, CDR2 YYREEE (reference sequence). This CDR3 region has 14 residues. The V end was cut by 4 bases, the J end by 2 bases, with 12 bases between. CDR3 protein: CASSRTSNQETQYF. CDR3 nucleotide sequence: TGTGCCAGCAGCCGGACATCGAATCAAGAGACCCAGTACTTC. Full variable domain (missing parts from reference TRBV5-4 and TRBJ2-5): ETGVTQSPTHLIKTRGQQVTLRCSSQSGHNTVSWYQQALGQGPQFIFQYYREEENGRGNFPPRFSGLQFPNYSSELNVNALELDDSALYLCASSRTSNQETQYFGPGTRLLVL.

This chain uses TRBV9 with TRBJ1-6; 9 bases match TRBD1. Germline V CDR1 and CDR2: SGDLS, YYNGEE. This CDR3 comprises 16 residues. J gave up 8 bases and V 0 bases, and 6 bases lay outside the gene matches. The CDR3 bases are TGTGCCAGCAGCGTAGGACAGGGGGTAAGGGATTCACCCCTCCACTTT. It translates to CASSVGQGVRDSPLHF.

This chain links TRBV7-9 with TRBJ2-3; D uncertain. This CDR3 spans 11 amino acids. V was cut by 6 bases and J by 5 bases, with 6 bases left in between. Germline CDR1 and CDR2: SEHNR and FQNEAQ (reference sequence). The CDR3 DNA reads as TGTGCCAGCAGTCAGATAGATACGCAGTATTTT. It encodes CASSQIDTQYF.

The V call is TRBV6-1, the J call TRBJ1-2; D gene unclear. CDR3 length: 13 residues. Germline lookup yields CDR1 MNHNS and CDR2 SASEGT. V was shortened by 5 bases and J by 1 base, with 8 bases between the two germline ends. The CDR3 DNA reads TGTGCCAGCAGTCTCCTACTTAACTATGGCTACACCTTC. This codes for CASSLLLNYGYTF.

This clone turned up a few times. The rearrangement uses TRBV28 and TRBJ1-3; D unresolved. This CDR3 is built from 14 residues. Germline assignment: CDR1 MDHEN and CDR2 SYDVKM. Trimming took 3 bases from V and 0 from J, leaving 6 bases between them. CDR3 region: CASSLEFSGNTIYF. The DNA for the CDR3 is TGTGCCAGCAGTTTGGAGTTCTCTGGAAACACCATATATTTT. Looking up the rest from reference TRBV28 and TRBJ1-3 gives the full variable domain: DVKVTQSSRYLVKRTGEKVFLECVQDMDHENMFWYRQDPGLGLRLIYFSYDVKMKEKGDIPEGYSVSREKKERFSLILESASTNQTSMYLCASSLEFSGNTIYFGEGSWLTVV.

The chain uses TRBV15 and TRBJ1-5; D possibly corresponds to TRBD1 (6 bases). The ends were cut back, 1 base at V and 3 bases at J, with 10 bases in the middle. Per germline, CDR1 LNHNV and CDR2 YYDKDF (reference sequence). The CDR3 covers 15 residues. CDR3 in amino acids: CATSRAPGANQPQHF. The CDR3 DNA reads TGTGCCACCAGCAGAGCCCCAGGGGCCAATCAGCCCCAGCATTTT.

The J gene is TRBJ2-5, the V gene TRBV28; 9 bases fit TRBD2. The ends lost 2 bases at V and 1 base at J; junction bases unmatched: 2. Germline CDR1 MDHEN, CDR2 SYDVKM. The CDR3 is 15 amino acids. The DNA of the CDR3 is TGTGCCAGCAGTTTAGGTAGCGGGGGCCAAGAGACCCAGTACTTC. It specifies CASSLGSGGQETQYF.